This TCR beta chain was documented in a study of glioma-infiltrating T cells after dendritic cell vaccination. Study context: The vaccine used monocyte-derived dendritic cells pulsed overnight with autologous tumor lysate. Study findings and constraints: TCR clonality showed no direct relationship with survival.

Time point indicated: after dendritic cell vaccination, including at tumor progression/relapse. Blood PBMC samples: pre-vaccination, two weeks post third vaccination, and at tumor progression. Concerning this clone: Its antigen is undetermined.

The primer mix had 60 V beta and 13 J beta primers. Sequencing used immunoSEQ multiplex PCR; TCRdb keeps in-frame clones, though not all of them. The sample records approximately 91,000 clones, roughly 77% being singletons. This TCR was recovered from a human donor with glioblastoma. The sequences come from blood, collected after dendritic cell vaccination.

The chain's CDR3 is CASSSVEGASSHLTGELFF. In nucleotides, the CDR3 is TGTGCCAGCAGCTCAGTCGAGGGGGCGTCAAGCCACCTCACCGGGGAGCTGTTTTTT. This chain connects TRBV11-3 to TRBJ2-2; 7 bases agree with TRBD1. CDR1 SGHNT and CDR2 YENEEA come from the germline V gene. The CDR3 spans 19 residues. Unmatched junction bases numbered 18, after V lost 4 bases and J lost 4 bases.